Each of the 3 T cell receptor beta chains below was sequenced from the same sample in a study of blood T cell repertoires in COVID-19. TCRdb's table, derived via immunoSEQ multiplex PCR, lists solely in-frame clones and lacks some. The sample has 240,000 or so clones; around 87% are singletons. Sequencing input: peripheral blood. The receptors originated from a man between 60 and 70 years old who had recovered from COVID-19.

The chain has TRBV18 and TRBJ2-7, with 9 positions matching TRBD1. The CDR3 totals 14 residues. V trimming: 1 base; J trimming: 3 bases; junction bases outside the gene matches: 1. Germline CDR1 is KGHSH and CDR2 is LQKENI. The CDR3 loop reads CASSPRTGDYEQYF. CDR3 sequence (DNA): TGTGCCAGCTCACCACGGACAGGGGACTACGAGCAGTACTTC.

This sequence joins TRBV7-7 and TRBJ2-5; 15 positions agree with TRBD2. The germline V gene has CDR1 SSHAT and CDR2 FNYEAQ (reference sequence). The length of the CDR3 is 16 residues. J was trimmed by 1 base and V by 3 bases; bases with no gene match: 0. This chain's CDR3 is CASSLGLAGGQETQYF. In DNA form, the CDR3 reads TGTGCCAGCAGCTTGGGACTAGCGGGGGGCCAAGAGACCCAGTACTTC.

As regards this clone: Relative to the germline gene, one junction end is altered; a read error may explain this. The chain is built from TRBV24-1 and TRBJ2-4; 8 positions agree with TRBD1. This CDR3 comprises 13 residues. Germline lookup yields CDR1 KGHDR and CDR2 SFDVKD. CDR3 loop: CATGPGGKYIQYF. As DNA, the CDR3 is TGTGCCACCGGCCCAGGGGGCAAATACATTCAGTACTTC.